This record looks at one T cell receptor beta chain sequence and its context. Its antigen is unknown. The PCR contained 60 Vbeta and 13 Jbeta primers. Profiling relied on immunoSEQ multiplex PCR, and the TCRdb table lists in-frame clones only, not all of them. The sample records about 60,000 clones, around 79% being singletons. Germline CDR1 is MDHEN and CDR2 is SYDVKM. CDR3 size: 14 residues. Losses at the gene ends were 6 bases for V and 6 bases for J; bases not matched to a gene: 6. The data originate from a study of cytomegalovirus exposure and HLA in healthy donors. Study results and caveats: What was likely a sequencing artifact was a cluster of highly shared sequence variants. In an earlier analysis, about 87% or about 30%: the productive usage of most TCR beta V segments. The study put 160 or so TCR beta chains on its list as cytomegalovirus-associated.

The TCR was taken from a female donor in good health and CMV-seronegative. V gene TRBV28 combines with J gene TRBJ2-7; 12 bases are shared with TRBD2. Sequencing was carried out using PBMCs. The CDR3 DNA sequence: TGTGCCAGCAGCACACTAGCGGGAGGATCCGAGCAGTACTTC. It translates to CASSTLAGGSEQYF.